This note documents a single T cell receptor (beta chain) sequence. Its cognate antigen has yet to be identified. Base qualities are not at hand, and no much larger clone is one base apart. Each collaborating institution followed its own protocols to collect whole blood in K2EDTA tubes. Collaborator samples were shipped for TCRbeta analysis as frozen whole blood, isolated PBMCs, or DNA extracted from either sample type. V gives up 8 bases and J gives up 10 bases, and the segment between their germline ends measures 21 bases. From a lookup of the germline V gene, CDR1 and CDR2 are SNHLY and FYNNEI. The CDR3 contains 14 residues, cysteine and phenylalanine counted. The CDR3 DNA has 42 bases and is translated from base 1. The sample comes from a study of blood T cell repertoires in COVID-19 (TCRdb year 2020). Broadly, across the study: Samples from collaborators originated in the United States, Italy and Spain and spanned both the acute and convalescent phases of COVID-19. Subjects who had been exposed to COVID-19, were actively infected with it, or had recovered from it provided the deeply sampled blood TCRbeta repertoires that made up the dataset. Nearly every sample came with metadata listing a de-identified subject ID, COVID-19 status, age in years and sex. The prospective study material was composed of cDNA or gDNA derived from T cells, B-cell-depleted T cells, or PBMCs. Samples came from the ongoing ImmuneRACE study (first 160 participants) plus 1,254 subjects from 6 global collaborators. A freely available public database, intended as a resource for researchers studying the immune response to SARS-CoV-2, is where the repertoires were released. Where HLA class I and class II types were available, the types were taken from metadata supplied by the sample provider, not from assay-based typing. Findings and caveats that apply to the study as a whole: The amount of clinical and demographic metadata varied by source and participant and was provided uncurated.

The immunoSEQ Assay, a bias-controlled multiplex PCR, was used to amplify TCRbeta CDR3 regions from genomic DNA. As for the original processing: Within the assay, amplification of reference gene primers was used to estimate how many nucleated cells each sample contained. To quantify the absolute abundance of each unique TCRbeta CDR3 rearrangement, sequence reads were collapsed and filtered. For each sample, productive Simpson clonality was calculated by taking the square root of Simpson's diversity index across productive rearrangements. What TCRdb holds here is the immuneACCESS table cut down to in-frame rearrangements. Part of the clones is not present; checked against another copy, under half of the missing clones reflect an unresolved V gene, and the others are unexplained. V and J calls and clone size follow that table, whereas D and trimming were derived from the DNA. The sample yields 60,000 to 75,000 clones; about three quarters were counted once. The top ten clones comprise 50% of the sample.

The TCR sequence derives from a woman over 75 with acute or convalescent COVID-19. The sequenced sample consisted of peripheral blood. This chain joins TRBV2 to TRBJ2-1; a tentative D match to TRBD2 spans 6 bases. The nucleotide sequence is TGTGCCAGCGTTACGGGACTGCCGGCGAAGGAGCAGTTCTTC. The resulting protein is CASVTGLPAKEQFF. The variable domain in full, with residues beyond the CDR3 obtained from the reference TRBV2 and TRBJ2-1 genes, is EPEVTQTPSHQVTQMGQEVILRCVPISNHLYFYWYRQILGQKVEFLVSFYNNEISEKSEIFDDQFSVERPDGSNFTLKIRSTKLEDSAMYFCASVTGLPAKEQFFGPGTRLTVL.